This TCR beta chain appears in the sequencing data of a study of T cell changes during pregnancy in multiple sclerosis. The V gene lost 2 bases and the J gene lost 3 bases, with 7 bases spanning the gap. This CDR3 is built from 14 residues. CDR1 is MGHDK, CDR2 SYGVNS, per germline. As concerns this clone: Given a much more abundant clone one base away, this may be a read error. This specimen includes other DNA sequences encoding the same CDR3.

Here immunoSEQ multiplex PCR was the method, and the copy in TCRdb shows in-frame clones only, minus some. The sample holds over 50,000 clones, 92% seen once. V and J are TRBV25-1 and TRBJ2-2, with D maybe TRBD2 (6 bases). The sequence was collected from a female donor with multiple sclerosis, enrolled in a pregnancy study. Sequencing was performed on peripheral blood, taken in the first trimester of pregnancy. The CDR3 DNA reads as TGTGCCAGCAGTGAAGGGGAGGACACCGGGGAGCTGTTTTTT. It encodes CASSEGEDTGELFF.